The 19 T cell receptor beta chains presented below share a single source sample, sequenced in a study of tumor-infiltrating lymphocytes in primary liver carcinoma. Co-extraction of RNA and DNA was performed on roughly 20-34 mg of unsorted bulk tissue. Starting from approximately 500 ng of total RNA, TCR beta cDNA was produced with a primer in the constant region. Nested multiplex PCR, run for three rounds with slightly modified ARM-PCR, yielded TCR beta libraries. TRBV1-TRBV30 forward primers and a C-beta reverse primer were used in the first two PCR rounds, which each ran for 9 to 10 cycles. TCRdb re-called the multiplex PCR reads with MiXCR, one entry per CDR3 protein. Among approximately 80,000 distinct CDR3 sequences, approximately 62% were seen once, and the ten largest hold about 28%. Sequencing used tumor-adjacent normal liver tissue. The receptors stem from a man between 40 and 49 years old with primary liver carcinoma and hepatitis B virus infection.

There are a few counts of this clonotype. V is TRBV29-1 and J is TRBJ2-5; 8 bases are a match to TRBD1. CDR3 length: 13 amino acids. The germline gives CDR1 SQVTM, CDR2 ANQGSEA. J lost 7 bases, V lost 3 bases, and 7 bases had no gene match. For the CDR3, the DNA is TGCAGCGTTGATCCAGGGGGCGCGGGGACCCAGTACTTC. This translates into CSVDPGGAGTQYF.

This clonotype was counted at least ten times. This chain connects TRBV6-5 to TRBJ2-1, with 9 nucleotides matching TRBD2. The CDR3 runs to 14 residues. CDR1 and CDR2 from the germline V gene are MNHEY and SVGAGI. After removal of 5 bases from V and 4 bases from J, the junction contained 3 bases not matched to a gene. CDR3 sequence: CASSRLADYNEQFF. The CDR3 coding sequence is TGTGCCAGCAGTCGACTAGCGGATTACAATGAGCAGTTCTTC.

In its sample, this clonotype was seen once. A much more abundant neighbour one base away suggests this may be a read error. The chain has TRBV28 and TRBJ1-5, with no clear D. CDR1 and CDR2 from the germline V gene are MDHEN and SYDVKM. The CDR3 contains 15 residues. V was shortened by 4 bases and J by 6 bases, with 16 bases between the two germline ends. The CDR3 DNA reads TGTGCCAGCAGTTCCCAATTGTGGGGAGGTCAGCCCCAGCATTTT. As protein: CASSSQLWGGQPQHF.

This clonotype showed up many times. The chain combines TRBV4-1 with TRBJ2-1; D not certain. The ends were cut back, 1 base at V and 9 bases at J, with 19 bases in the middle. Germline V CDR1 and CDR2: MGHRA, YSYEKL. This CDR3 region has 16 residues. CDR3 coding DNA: TGCGCCAGCAGCCAAGGTAGCACCGCACGGGCTGGTGAGCAGTTCTTC. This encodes CASSQGSTARAGEQFF.

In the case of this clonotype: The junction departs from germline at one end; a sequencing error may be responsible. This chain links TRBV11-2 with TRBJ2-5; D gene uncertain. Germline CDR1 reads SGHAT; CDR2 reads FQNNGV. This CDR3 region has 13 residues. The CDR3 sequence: CASRRHVKETRYF. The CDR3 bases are TGTGCCAGCAGGCGACATGTCAAAGAGACCCGGTACTTC.

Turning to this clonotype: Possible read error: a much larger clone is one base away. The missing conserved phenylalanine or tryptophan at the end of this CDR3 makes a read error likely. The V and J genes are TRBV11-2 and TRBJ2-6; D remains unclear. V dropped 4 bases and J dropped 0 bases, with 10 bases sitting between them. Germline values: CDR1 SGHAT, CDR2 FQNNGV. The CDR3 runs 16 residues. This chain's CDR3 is CASSWSDLSGANVLTV. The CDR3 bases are TGTGCCAGCAGCTGGTCAGACCTCTCTGGGGCCAACGTCCTGACTGTC.

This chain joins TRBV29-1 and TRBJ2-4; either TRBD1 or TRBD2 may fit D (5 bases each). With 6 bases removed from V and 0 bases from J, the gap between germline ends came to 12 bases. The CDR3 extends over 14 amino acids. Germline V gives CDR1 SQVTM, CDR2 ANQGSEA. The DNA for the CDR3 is TGCAGCGTCCGGGGCACCCTAGCCAAAAACATTCAGTACTTC. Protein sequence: CSVRGTLAKNIQYF.

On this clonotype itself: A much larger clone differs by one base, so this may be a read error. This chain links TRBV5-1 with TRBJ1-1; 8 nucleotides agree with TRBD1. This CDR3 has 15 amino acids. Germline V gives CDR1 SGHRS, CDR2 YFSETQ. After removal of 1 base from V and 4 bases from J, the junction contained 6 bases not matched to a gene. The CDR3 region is CASSLQGAGSTEAFF. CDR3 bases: TGCGCCAGCAGCTTGCAGGGGGCCGGGAGCACTGAAGCTTTCTTT.

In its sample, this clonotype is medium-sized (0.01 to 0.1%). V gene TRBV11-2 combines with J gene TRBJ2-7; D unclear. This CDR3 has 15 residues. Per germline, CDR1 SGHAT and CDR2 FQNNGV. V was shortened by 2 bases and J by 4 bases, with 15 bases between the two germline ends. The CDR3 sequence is CASSLRFAEAYEQYF. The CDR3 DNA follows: TGTGCCAGCAGCTTACGGTTTGCAGAAGCTTACGAGCAGTACTTC.

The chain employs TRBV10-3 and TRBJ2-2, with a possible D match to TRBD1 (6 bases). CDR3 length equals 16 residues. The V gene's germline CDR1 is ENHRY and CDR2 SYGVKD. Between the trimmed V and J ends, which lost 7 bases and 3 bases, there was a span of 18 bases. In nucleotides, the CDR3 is TGTGCCATCATATGGACAGAAGGTGGGGACACCGGGGAGCTGTTTTTT. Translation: CAIIWTEGGDTGELFF.

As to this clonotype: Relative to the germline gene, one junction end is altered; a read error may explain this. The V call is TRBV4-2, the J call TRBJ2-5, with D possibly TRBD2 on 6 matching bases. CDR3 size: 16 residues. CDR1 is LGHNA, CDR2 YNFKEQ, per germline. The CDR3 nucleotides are TGTGCCAGTAGCCAAGATCCCCCGGAGGGAGAAGAGACCCAGTACTTC. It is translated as CASSQDPPEGEETQYF.

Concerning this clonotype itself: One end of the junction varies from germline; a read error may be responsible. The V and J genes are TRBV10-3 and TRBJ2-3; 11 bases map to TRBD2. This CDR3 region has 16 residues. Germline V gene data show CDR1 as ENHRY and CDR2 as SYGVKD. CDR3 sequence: CAISAGLAVPRDTQYF. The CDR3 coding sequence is TGTGCCATCAGCGCGGGACTAGCGGTACCCAGAGATACGCAGTATTTC.

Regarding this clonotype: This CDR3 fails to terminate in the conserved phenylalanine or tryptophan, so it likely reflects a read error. CDR3 sequence: CASSGRGTYEQYL. The CDR3 bases are TGTGCCAGCAGCGGTAGGGGAACCTACGAGCAGTACTTA. This chain uses TRBV6-2 or TRBV6-3 with TRBJ2-7; the D gene is possibly TRBD1 (5 bases). Trimming removed 6 bases from V and 2 bases from J, with 11 bases in between. CDR3 length equals 13 residues. CDR1 and CDR2 from the germline V gene are MNHEY and SVGEGT.

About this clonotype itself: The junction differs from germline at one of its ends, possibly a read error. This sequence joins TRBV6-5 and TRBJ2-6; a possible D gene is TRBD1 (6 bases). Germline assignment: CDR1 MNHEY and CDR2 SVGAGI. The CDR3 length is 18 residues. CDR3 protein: CASSAKAGTLSGTNVLTF. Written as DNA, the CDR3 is TGTGCCAGCAGTGCGAAGGCCGGGACACTGTCTGGGACCAACGTCCTGACTTTC.

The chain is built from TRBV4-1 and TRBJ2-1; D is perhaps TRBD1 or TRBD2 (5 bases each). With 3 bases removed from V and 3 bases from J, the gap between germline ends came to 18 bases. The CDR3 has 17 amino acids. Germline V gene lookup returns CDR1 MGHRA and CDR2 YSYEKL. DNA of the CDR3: TGCGCCAGCAGCCATGGAAGGGGTCGGGATGTCTACAATGAGCAGTTCTTC. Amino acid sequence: CASSHGRGRDVYNEQFF.

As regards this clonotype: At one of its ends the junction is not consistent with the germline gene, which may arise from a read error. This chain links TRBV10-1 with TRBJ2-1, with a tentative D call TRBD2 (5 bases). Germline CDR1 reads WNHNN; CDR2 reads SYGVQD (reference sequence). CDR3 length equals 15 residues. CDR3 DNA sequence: TGCGCCAGTAGTGATTTCGGGAACTCCTACAATGATCAGTTCTTC. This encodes CASSDFGNSYNDQFF.

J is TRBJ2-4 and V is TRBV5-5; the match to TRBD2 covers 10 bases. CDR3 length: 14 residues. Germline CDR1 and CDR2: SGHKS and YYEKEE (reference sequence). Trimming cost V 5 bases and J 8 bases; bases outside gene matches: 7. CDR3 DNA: TGTGCCAGCAGTTTACTAGCGGGAAGTGACATTCAGTACTTC. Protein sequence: CASSLLAGSDIQYF.

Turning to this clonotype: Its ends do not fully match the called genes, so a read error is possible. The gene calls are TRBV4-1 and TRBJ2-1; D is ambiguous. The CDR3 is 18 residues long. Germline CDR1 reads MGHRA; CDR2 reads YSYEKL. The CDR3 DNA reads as TGCGCCACCAGCCAACGTTTAAGTGGCTACCAAGACTACAATGAGCAGTTCTTC. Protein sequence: CATSQRLSGYQDYNEQFF.

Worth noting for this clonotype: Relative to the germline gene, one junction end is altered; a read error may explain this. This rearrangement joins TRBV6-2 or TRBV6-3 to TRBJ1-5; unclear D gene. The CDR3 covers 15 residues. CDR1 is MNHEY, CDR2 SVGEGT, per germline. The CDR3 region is CASSYRGDSNQPQHF. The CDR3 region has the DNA TGTGCCAGCAGTTATCGTGGGGATAGCAATCAGCCCCAGCATTTC.